Below are 16 T cell receptor beta chains sequenced from a single sample in a study of T cell repertoires in cytomegalovirus infection. TCRdb processed the reads anew with MiXCR; each CDR3 protein has one entry. This sample carries some 400,000 distinct CDR3 sequences, roughly 20% of them seen once, and the ten largest clones take around 10%. Sequenced material: PBMCs. The receptors originated from a human donor in good health (CMV status not recorded). Some clones in this sample may be carry-over from other donors' samples.

The table lists this clonotype with many counts. This chain connects TRBV7-9 to TRBJ2-5; tentatively, D is TRBD2 (6 bases). The CDR3 covers 15 residues. The germline gives CDR1 SEHNR, CDR2 FQNEAQ (reference sequence). V lost 5 bases to trimming and J lost 3 bases, with 16 bases between them. This chain's CDR3 is CASSPPGVAEETQYF. Written as DNA, the CDR3 is TGTGCCAGCAGCCCGCCCGGGGTAGCGGAAGAGACCCAGTACTTC.

This sequence joins TRBV10-3 and TRBJ2-5; 14 nucleotides agree with TRBD2. CDR3 length: 16 residues. The germline CDR1 and CDR2 sequences are ENHRY and SYGVKD. V was pared by 7 bases and J by 2 bases, with 6 bases of the junction left unmatched. The CDR3 spells CAIKTSGGAGQETQYF. The DNA of the CDR3 is TGTGCCATCAAGACTAGCGGGGGGGCGGGGCAAGAGACCCAGTACTTC.

This clonotype was detected only a few times. CDR3 coding DNA: TGCAGTGCTAGAGATGCGTATGGGGGAGTCAAAAACATTCAGTACTTC. Amino acids: CSARDAYGGVKNIQYF. The J gene is TRBJ2-4, the V gene TRBV20-1; D may match TRBD1 or TRBD2 (5 bases each). The ends were cut back, 0 bases at V and 3 bases at J, with 15 bases in the middle. Germline values: CDR1 DFQATT, CDR2 SNEGSKA (reference sequence). The CDR3 has 16 residues.

This clonotype appeared a few times. The V and J genes are TRBV5-4 and TRBJ2-6; weak D call: TRBD1 (6 bases). This CDR3 spans 15 amino acids. V lost 5 bases, J lost 2 bases, and 11 bases lay in between. CDR1 and CDR2 from the germline V gene are SGHNT and YYREEE (reference sequence). The CDR3 nucleotides read TGTGCCAGCAGACAAGGGGGTGCTGGGGCCAACGTCCTGACTTTC. This translates into CASRQGGAGANVLTF.

This clonotype was found many times. This chain connects TRBV6-1 to TRBJ1-1; no clear D gene. CDR3 size: 15 residues. The germline V gene encodes CDR1 MNHNS and CDR2 SASEGT. With 0 bases removed from V and 2 bases from J, the gap between germline ends came to 10 bases. This CDR3 reads CASSEAPGYNTEAFF. CDR3 coding DNA: TGTGCCAGCAGTGAAGCGCCGGGGTATAACACTGAAGCTTTCTTT.

This clonotype appeared many times. The chain uses TRBV5-5 and TRBJ1-5, with 8 bases aligning to TRBD1. The CDR3 runs to 16 residues. Per germline, CDR1 SGHKS and CDR2 YYEKEE (reference sequence). J was trimmed by 3 bases and V by 4 bases; bases with no gene match: 9. CDR3 sequence: CASSPDRASLNQPQHF. CDR3 nucleotides: TGTGCCAGCAGCCCGGACAGGGCGTCGCTCAATCAGCCCCAGCATTTT.

The gene calls are TRBV7-6 and TRBJ2-3; D is ambiguous. The CDR3 length is 15 residues. From germline, CDR1 is SGHVS and CDR2 FNYEAQ. Between the trimmed V and J ends, which lost 5 bases and 4 bases, there was a span of 16 bases. The CDR3 nucleotides read TGTGCCAGCAGCCTAGAGCTGGGGTACCCAGATACGCAGTATTTT. This sequence encodes CASSLELGYPDTQYF. Full variable domain (missing parts from reference TRBV7-6 and TRBJ2-3): GAGVSQSPRYKVTKRGQDVALRCDPISGHVSLYWYRQALGQGPEFLTYFNYEAQQDKSGLPNDRFSAERPEGSISTLTIQRTEQRDSAMYRCASSLELGYPDTQYFGPGTRLTVL.

This clonotype has ten or more counts. The V gene is TRBV7-9, the J gene TRBJ2-1; TRBD2 matches at 7 bases. The CDR3 spans 17 residues. Looked up from germline, CDR1 is SEHNR and CDR2 is FQNEAQ (reference sequence). Losses at the gene ends were 5 bases for V and 4 bases for J; bases not matched to a gene: 14. DNA for the CDR3: TGTGCCAGCAGCATGCTTTTTGAGCTAGCGGCTTACAATGAGCAGTTCTTC. Protein product: CASSMLFELAAYNEQFF.

The J gene is TRBJ2-7, the V gene TRBV5-1, with 13 bases aligning to TRBD2. This CDR3 contains 16 residues. From germline, CDR1 is SGHRS and CDR2 YFSETQ. V dropped 0 bases and J dropped 2; count of bases not matched to a gene: 2. The CDR3 loop is CASSLGGLAGTYEQYF. In nucleotides, the CDR3 is TGCGCCAGCAGCTTGGGGGGACTAGCGGGGACCTACGAGCAGTACTTC.

There are a few counts of this clonotype. The V gene is TRBV5-1, the J gene TRBJ2-7, with 7 bases identical to TRBD2. This CDR3 contains 14 residues. After removal of 7 bases from V and 4 bases from J, the junction contained 11 bases not matched to a gene. The V gene's germline CDR1 is SGHRS and CDR2 YFSETQ. This chain's CDR3 is CASGEPGLLYEQYF. The CDR3 DNA sequence: TGCGCCAGCGGAGAACCGGGACTATTGTACGAGCAGTACTTC.

At least ten counts were recorded for this clonotype. The gene calls are TRBV10-3 and TRBJ2-1, with a tentative D call TRBD1 (6 bases). Germline loops: CDR1 ENHRY, CDR2 SYGVKD. V was pared by 3 bases and J by 7 bases, with 13 bases between. The CDR3 covers 14 residues. In DNA, the CDR3 is TGTGCCATCAGTGAACAGGGTAGGGGAAATGAGCAGTTCTTC. This encodes CAISEQGRGNEQFF.

This clonotype was found a few times. The chain couples TRBV12-3 or TRBV12-4 to TRBJ1-3; perhaps TRBD1 as D (5 bases). V dropped 5 bases and J dropped 1 base, with 15 bases sitting between them. The CDR3 is made up of 16 amino acids. This CDR3 reads CASSPTGRISGNTIYF. CDR3 coding DNA: TGTGCCAGCAGTCCTACAGGACGGATTTCTGGAAACACCATATATTTT.

This clonotype appeared many times. This chain joins TRBV7-2 and TRBJ2-7; 9 bases are a match to TRBD2. V lost 5 bases, J lost 7 bases, and 12 bases stayed unmatched. The germline CDR1 and CDR2 sequences are SGHTA and FQGNSA. The CDR3 spans 15 residues. CDR3 sequence: CASSRSSVAGEEQYF. CDR3 DNA: TGTGCCAGCAGCCGGTCGTCGGTAGCGGGAGAAGAGCAGTACTTC.

This clonotype was recorded many times. V usage is TRBV6-1 and J usage is TRBJ1-1; a weak D match, TRBD1 (5 bases). There are 16 residues in the CDR3. V was shortened by 6 bases and J by 1 base, with 18 bases between the two germline ends. Germline CDR1 reads MNHNS; CDR2 reads SASEGT. DNA of the CDR3: TGTGCCAGCAGATCCCCAAGCGCAGGGTCGAACACTGAAGCTTTCTTT. Translating it yields CASRSPSAGSNTEAFF.

The gene calls are TRBV18 and TRBJ1-1; D remains ambiguous. Per germline, CDR1 KGHSH and CDR2 LQKENI. CDR3 length: 15 residues. V lost 1 base and J lost 6, with 15 bases in between. Written as DNA, the CDR3 is TGTGCCAGCTCACCACAGAAAGTCGGAATGGCTGAAGCTTTCTTT. It yields the protein CASSPQKVGMAEAFF.

This clonotype has a count of ten or more. The chain employs TRBV12-3 or TRBV12-4 and TRBJ1-5, with TRBD1 matching 8 bases. This CDR3 has 16 residues. J was trimmed by 5 bases and V by 3 bases; bases with no gene match: 9. The CDR3 here is CASSFGDRRYHQPQHF. Written as DNA, the CDR3 is TGTGCCAGCAGTTTTGGGGACAGGCGGTATCATCAGCCCCAGCATTTT.